The 2 T cell receptor beta chains below come from one sample, sequenced in a study of regulatory T cells in long-lasting Graves disease listed by TCRdb under 2021. Library preparation employed multiplex PCR. TCRdb shows the sequencer as Illumina HiSeq 4000. iRepertoire HTBI primers and Arm-PCR amplification of CDR3 regions were used to construct TCR beta libraries. The public reads were reanalyzed by TCRdb: fastp trimming at Q25, MiXCR alignment, in-frame beta chains only. Rows are unified per CDR3 protein, each entry keeping the most common DNA and genes. The sample table shows 400,000 to 500,000 distinct CDR3 sequences, and around 20% are seen once. 7.8% of the sample comes from the top ten. In light of the paper, this sample's time point label describes: persistent/refractory GD, antithyroid drugs over 5 years with positive TRAb. RNA was extracted from PBMCs in TRIzol for both TCR sequencing and RNA sequencing.

Sequenced material: peripheral blood mononuclear cells (PBMCs), taken when the disease was refractory, from a patient treated with antithyroid drugs. Receptors originate from a female donor with Graves disease.

The gene calls are TRBV4-1 and TRBJ2-5, with 10 bases fitting TRBD2. Germline V CDR1 and CDR2: MGHRA, YSYEKL. The CDR3 is made up of 14 amino acids. The V gene end was trimmed by 3 bases and the J gene end by 5 bases; junction bases not matched to a gene: 3. The CDR3 reads CASSQPGLAETQYF. As DNA, the CDR3 is TGCGCCAGCAGCCAGCCGGGACTAGCGGAGACCCAGTACTTC.

The chain is built from TRBV7-6 and TRBJ2-2; 8 bases match TRBD2. The germline V gene has CDR1 SGHVS and CDR2 FNYEAQ. The V and J ends lost 5 bases and 1 base, in that order; junction bases with no gene match: 9. There are 17 residues in the CDR3. This CDR3 is CASSPRLAILNTGELFF. CDR3 coding DNA: TGTGCCAGCAGCCCCCGACTAGCGATATTGAACACCGGGGAGCTGTTTTTT.